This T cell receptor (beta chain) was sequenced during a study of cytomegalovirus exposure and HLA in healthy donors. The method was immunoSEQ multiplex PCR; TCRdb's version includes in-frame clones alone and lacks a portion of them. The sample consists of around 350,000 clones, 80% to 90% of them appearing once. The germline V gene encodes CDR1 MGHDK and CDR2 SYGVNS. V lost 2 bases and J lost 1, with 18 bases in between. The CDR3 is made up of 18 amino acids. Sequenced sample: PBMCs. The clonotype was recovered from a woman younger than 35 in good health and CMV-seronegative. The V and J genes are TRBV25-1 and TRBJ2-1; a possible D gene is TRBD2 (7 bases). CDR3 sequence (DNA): TGTGCCAGCAGTGAACCGAGGGGGGGCGACAGTTCCTACAATGAGCAGTTCTTC. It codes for CASSEPRGGDSSYNEQFF.